This T cell receptor beta chain was sequenced in a study of somatic mutations in cytotoxic T cells in rheumatoid arthritis. Study-wide context: Patients had less than 35 ml EDTA blood drawn right after diagnosis, before any treatment.

This clone was recorded once. Other DNA sequences from this sample encode an identical CDR3 as well. CDR3 length: 13 residues. Per germline, CDR1 LNHDA and CDR2 SQIVND (reference sequence). Trimming pared 5 bases from V and 0 bases from J, leaving 7 bases between. Measured with immunoSEQ multiplex PCR; TCRdb has only the in-frame clones, and not every one. The repertoire holds approximately 10,000 clones, with just under 85% as singletons. The chain uses TRBV19 and TRBJ1-1; D gene ambiguous. The sequence came from a woman aged 60-75 years with rheumatoid arthritis. The sample taken for sequencing was CD8+ T cells sorted from blood. CDR3 amino acids: CASSPSLNTEAFF. The CDR3 nucleotides are TGTGCCAGTAGTCCCAGTCTGAACACTGAAGCTTTCTTT.